Following are 30 T cell receptor beta chains from one sample sequenced in a study of T cell responses to AZD1222 COVID-19 vaccine. Sequencing used immunoSEQ multiplex PCR; TCRdb keeps in-frame clones, though not all of them. The sample has approximately 74,000 clones, roughly 85% seen once. The starting material was peripheral blood, obtained 28 days after the second AZD1222 dose. The receptors were sampled from an adult who received the AZD1222 COVID-19 vaccine.

The chain combines TRBV19 with TRBJ1-6; the match to TRBD1 covers 10 bases. J was trimmed by 15 bases and V by 3 bases; bases with no gene match: 14. The germline V gene has CDR1 LNHDA and CDR2 SQIVND (reference sequence). The CDR3 is made up of 16 amino acids. CDR3 sequence: CASSIEVGGTGVLLHF. CDR3 DNA: TGTGCCAGTAGTATTGAGGTCGGCGGGACAGGGGTGCTCCTCCACTTT.

The J gene is TRBJ2-1, the V gene TRBV5-1, with TRBD2 identical over 14 bases. The CDR3 runs to 17 residues. V gave up 3 bases and J gave up 7 bases; unmatched junction bases: 9. Germline V gene lookup returns CDR1 SGHRS and CDR2 YFSETQ. In nucleotides, the CDR3 is TGCGCCAGCAGCTCCAGACTAGCGGGAGGGCCTAGGAATGAGCAGTTCTTC. Protein: CASSSRLAGGPRNEQFF.

This sequence joins TRBV6-1 and TRBJ2-5; D not resolved. Germline CDR1 MNHNS, CDR2 SASEGT. Trimming left V 3 bases short and J 2 bases short, with 10 bases between. The CDR3 contains 14 residues. Here the CDR3 DNA reads TGTGCCAGCAGTGAGCGGCCCCTTCAAGAGACCCAGTACTTC. It is translated as CASSERPLQETQYF.

CDR3 sequence reads: CASSAKGRPYEQYF. As DNA, the CDR3 is TGTGCCAGTAGTGCAAAGGGCCGTCCCTACGAGCAGTACTTC. The chain has TRBV19 and TRBJ2-7; no firm D call. Germline V gene lookup returns CDR1 LNHDA and CDR2 SQIVND (reference sequence). V lost 5 bases to trimming and J lost 2 bases, with 13 bases between them. The CDR3 totals 14 residues.

The gene calls are TRBV6-6 and TRBJ2-7; D may be TRBD2 (6 bases). The CDR3 covers 15 residues. Deletions cut 1 base from V and 0 bases from J, with 10 bases between. Germline CDR1 reads MNHNY; CDR2 reads SVGAGI (reference sequence). CDR3 residues: CASSYLAVNSYEQYF. CDR3 nucleotide sequence: TGTGCCAGCAGTTACTTAGCGGTGAACTCCTACGAGCAGTACTTC.

The V and J genes are TRBV15 and TRBJ1-5, with D unresolved. Germline CDR1 and CDR2: LNHNV and YYDKDF (reference sequence). The CDR3 has 15 residues. V gave up 0 bases and J gave up 7 bases, with 13 bases separating them. The CDR3 nucleotides read TGTGCCACCAGCAGAGATTATAGGGTCCGACAGCCCCAGCATTTT. Translation gives CATSRDYRVRQPQHF. Full variable domain (outside the CDR3, taken from reference TRBV15 and TRBJ1-5): DAMVIQNPRYQVTQFGKPVTLSCSQTLNHNVMYWYQQKSSQAPKLLFHYYDKDFNNEADTPDNFQSRRPNTSFCFLDIRSPGLGDTAMYLCATSRDYRVRQPQHFGDGTRLSIL.

The chain links TRBV30 to TRBJ2-7, with no clear D. This CDR3 region has 13 residues. Germline CDR1 GTSNPN, CDR2 SVGIG (reference sequence). V was cut by 1 base and J by 3 bases, with 10 bases left in between. CDR3 protein: CAWSDSPNYEQYF. CDR3 bases: TGTGCCTGGAGTGATAGCCCTAACTACGAGCAGTACTTC. Complete variable domain (other parts from reference TRBV30 and TRBJ2-7): SQTIHQWPATLVQPVGSPLSLECTVEGTSNPNLYWYRQAAGRGLQLLFYSVGIGQISSEVPQNLSASRPQDRQFILSSKKLLLSDSGFYLCAWSDSPNYEQYFGPGTRLTVT.

This clone has only one observation. The chain recombines TRBV21-1 with TRBJ2-5; no DNA check was done on the table's D call, TRBD1. TRBV21-1 is an annotated pseudogene. This CDR3 has 14 residues. The CDR3 loop reads CASSKEQVYGTQYF. As DNA, the CDR3 is TGTGCCAGCAGCAAAGAGCAGGTTTATGGGACCCAGTACTTC.

The J gene is TRBJ2-1, the V gene TRBV28; 10 nucleotides match TRBD2. The germline CDR1 and CDR2 sequences are MDHEN and SYDVKM. This CDR3 region has 17 residues. Unmatched junction bases numbered 7, after V lost 1 base and J lost 4 bases. Here the CDR3 reads CASSLSSGRDSYNEQFF. DNA for the CDR3: TGTGCCAGCAGTTTATCCAGCGGGAGGGATTCGTACAATGAGCAGTTCTTC.

The V call is TRBV11-3, the J call TRBJ2-7; TRBD1 or TRBD2 may be the D gene (5 bases each). The CDR3 has 14 residues. Trimming took off 3 bases at V and 6 bases at J, with 15 bases between the two ends. CDR1 SGHNT and CDR2 YENEEA come from the germline V gene. CDR3 DNA: TGTGCCAGCAGCTTGGGACCTCAGTACAGCGAGCAGTACTTC. Translating gives CASSLGPQYSEQYF.

V gene TRBV29-1 combines with J gene TRBJ2-1; 9 nucleotides agree with TRBD2. Germline loops: CDR1 SQVTM, CDR2 ANQGSEA. The CDR3 runs 13 residues. J gave up 9 bases and V 0 bases, and 3 bases lay outside the gene matches. CDR3 DNA: TGCAGCGTTGAAGAGCGGGAGGGAGGTGAGCAGTTCTTC. Translation gives CSVEEREGGEQFF.

The chain carries TRBV10-1 and TRBJ2-3; TRBD1 or TRBD2 may be the D gene (6 bases each). Looked up from germline, CDR1 is WNHNN and CDR2 is SYGVQD (reference sequence). There are 19 residues in the CDR3. The V end was cut by 0 bases, the J end by 0 bases, with 19 bases between. The CDR3 here is CASSESVFLGGGSTDTQYF. For the CDR3, the DNA is TGCGCCAGCAGTGAGTCGGTTTTTCTCGGGGGCGGTAGCACAGATACGCAGTATTTT.

The rearrangement uses TRBV18 and TRBJ2-7; 7 nucleotides line up with TRBD1. CDR3 size: 14 residues. The germline CDR1 and CDR2 sequences are KGHSH and LQKENI. V lost 4 bases to trimming and J lost 3 bases; unmatched junction nucleotides: 6. The DNA of the CDR3 is TGTGCCAGCTCACTACAACGGGACAGCTACGAGCAGTACTTC. Amino acid sequence: CASSLQRDSYEQYF.

The genes are TRBV20-1 and TRBJ2-3; D ambiguous. V lost 3 bases to trimming and J lost 5 bases, with 6 bases between them. The germline CDR1 and CDR2 sequences are DFQATT and SNEGSKA (reference sequence). The CDR3 contains 11 residues. The CDR3 coding sequence is TGCAGTGCTAGGTGGGGAGATACGCAGTATTTT. Its translation: CSARWGDTQYF.

This chain uses TRBV10-3 with TRBJ1-2, with no clear D. Germline-derived CDR1 and CDR2 are ENHRY and SYGVKD. Trimming took off 4 bases at V and 4 bases at J, with 13 bases between the two ends. CDR3 length: 14 amino acids. The CDR3 DNA reads TGTGCCATCAGTGTGGACGGCCCGGGCTATGGCTACACCTTC. Translating gives CAISVDGPGYGYTF.

The genes are TRBV19 and TRBJ1-1; D not certain. The germline V gene encodes CDR1 LNHDA and CDR2 SQIVND (reference sequence). This CDR3 is built from 20 residues. Trimming took 10 bases from V and 0 from J, leaving 33 bases between them. CDR3 loop: CATLPRAGSRAFGMNTEAFF. The CDR3 bases are TGTGCCACCCTCCCCCGCGCTGGGTCCAGAGCTTTCGGGATGAACACTGAAGCTTTCTTT. Filled out from reference TRBV19 and TRBJ1-1, the complete variable domain reads DGGITQSPKYLFRKEGQNVTLSCEQNLNHDAMYWYRQDPGQGLRLIYYSQIVNDFQKGDIAEGYSVSREKKESFPLTVTSAQKNPTAFYLCATLPRAGSRAFGMNTEAFFGQGTRLTVV.

The J gene is TRBJ1-2, the V gene TRBV7-9; D might be TRBD1 (5 bases). Looked up from germline, CDR1 is SEHNR and CDR2 is FQNEAQ (reference sequence). Trimming took 5 bases from V and 4 from J, leaving 17 bases between them. This CDR3 is built from 15 residues. DNA for the CDR3: TGTGCCAGCAGCCTAACCTCGGGACTTTTCTATGGCTACACCTTC. Translation gives CASSLTSGLFYGYTF.

The V and J genes are TRBV10-3 and TRBJ2-1; tentatively, D is TRBD2 (6 bases). This CDR3 spans 13 amino acids. The V gene lost 11 bases and the J gene lost 8 bases, with 19 bases spanning the gap. Looked up from germline, CDR1 is ENHRY and CDR2 is SYGVKD. This chain's CDR3 is CAVGGKTLHEQFF. CDR3 bases: TGTGCCGTGGGGGGTAAGACCCTCCATGAGCAGTTCTTC.

This chain links TRBV30 with TRBJ2-3; D is possibly TRBD2 (6 bases). Germline values: CDR1 GTSNPN, CDR2 SVGIG (reference sequence). The CDR3 consists of 14 residues. The V end was cut by 2 bases, the J end by 4 bases, with 13 bases between. CDR3 nucleotides: TGTGCCTGGAGTCTGGCTAGGAGGGCAGATACGCAGTATTTT. This encodes CAWSLARRADTQYF.

In this sample, this clone turned up a few times. The chain carries TRBV19 and TRBJ2-1, with a possible D match to TRBD2 (6 bases). CDR3 length equals 16 residues. Germline-derived CDR1 and CDR2 are LNHDA and SQIVND (reference sequence). Trimming left V 3 bases short and J 0 bases short, with 12 bases between. CDR3 nucleotide sequence: TGTGCCAGTAGTATCGGAACCGGGAGCTCCTACAATGAGCAGTTCTTC. Its translation: CASSIGTGSSYNEQFF.

The V gene is TRBV28, the J gene TRBJ2-1; 7 bases agree with TRBD2. With V trimmed by 7 bases and J by 6 bases, 12 bases remained unmatched. Germline CDR1 and CDR2: MDHEN and SYDVKM. This CDR3 comprises 15 residues. The CDR3 region is CASISPGLPSNEQFF. The CDR3 nucleotides read TGTGCCAGCATCTCCCCGGGACTACCCAGCAATGAGCAGTTCTTC.

This sequence joins TRBV19 and TRBJ1-2; 7 positions match TRBD1. The germline CDR1 and CDR2 sequences are LNHDA and SQIVND (reference sequence). J was trimmed by 6 bases and V by 7 bases; bases with no gene match: 8. The CDR3 has 13 amino acids. The CDR3 loop is CASKNQGVDGYTF. CDR3 sequence (DNA): TGTGCCAGTAAAAACCAGGGGGTCGATGGCTACACCTTC.

The V and J genes are TRBV7-2 and TRBJ2-3; 7 bases match TRBD2. CDR1 is SGHTA, CDR2 FQGNSA, per germline. V gave up 5 bases and J gave up 1 base; unmatched junction bases: 12. This CDR3 spans 17 amino acids. The CDR3 is CASSPVYGGSRTDTQYF. For the CDR3, the DNA is TGTGCCAGCAGCCCCGTATATGGCGGGAGCCGCACAGATACGCAGTATTTT.

The rearrangement joins TRBV6-6 to TRBJ2-1; 8 nucleotides align to TRBD2. The germline gives CDR1 MNHNY, CDR2 SVGAGI (reference sequence). This CDR3 is 15 amino acids long. V was clipped by 6 bases and J by 4 bases; unmatched bases: 8. CDR3 residues: CASRGTSGYYNEQFF. In DNA form, the CDR3 reads TGTGCCAGCAGGGGTACTAGCGGATATTACAATGAGCAGTTCTTC.

The chain carries TRBV19 and TRBJ1-1; D gene unclear. The CDR3 covers 14 residues. V gave up 7 bases and J gave up 0 bases, with 12 bases separating them. Germline values: CDR1 LNHDA, CDR2 SQIVND (reference sequence). The CDR3 region has the DNA TGTGCCAGTACCCGGGGAGGGTTGAACACTGAAGCTTTCTTT. This translates into CASTRGGLNTEAFF.

This clone appeared a few times. V gene TRBV4-2 combines with J gene TRBJ1-5; D gene ambiguous. The CDR3 totals 13 residues. Germline CDR1 and CDR2: LGHNA and YNFKEQ. Trimming stripped 3 bases from V and 6 bases from J, with 9 bases between. The DNA of the CDR3 is TGTGCCAGCAGCCATGGCGAGAGTCAGCCCCAGCATTTT. This translates into CASSHGESQPQHF.

In its sample, this clone was seen a few times. Its ends do not fully match the called genes, so a read error is possible. Here the CDR3 DNA reads TGCGCCAGCAGCTTGAGAGTATCCTCCAATGAGCAGTTCTTC. It specifies CASSLRVSSNEQFF. The rearrangement links TRBV5-1 to TRBJ2-1; the D is unclear. CDR3 length: 14 amino acids. Germline assignment: CDR1 SGHRS and CDR2 YFSETQ.

This chain links TRBV6-5 with TRBJ1-5, with D possibly matching TRBD1 (5 bases). The CDR3 totals 13 residues. Germline-derived CDR1 and CDR2 are MNHEY and SVGAGI. Deletions cut 6 bases from V and 6 bases from J, with 12 bases between. The CDR3 sequence is CASRPGQGQPQHF. The CDR3 coding sequence is TGTGCCAGCAGACCCGGGCAGGGTCAGCCCCAGCATTTT.

The chain recombines TRBV30 with TRBJ1-2, with 8 bases identical to TRBD1. The CDR3 spans 13 residues. With V trimmed by 3 bases and J by 8 bases, 8 bases remained unmatched. Germline lookup yields CDR1 GTSNPN and CDR2 SVGIG (reference sequence). The CDR3, as DNA: TGTGCCTGGAGATACCCGGACAGGGAAGGCTACACCTTC. Protein product: CAWRYPDREGYTF. The full variable domain, with the rest looked up from reference TRBV30 and TRBJ1-2, is SQTIHQWPATLVQPVGSPLSLECTVEGTSNPNLYWYRQAAGRGLQLLFYSVGIGQISSEVPQNLSASRPQDRQFILSSKKLLLSDSGFYLCAWRYPDREGYTFGSGTRLTVV.

CDR3 sequence: CASSYFNPGQGAYGYTF. The CDR3 DNA reads TGTGCCAGCAGCTACTTCAACCCGGGACAGGGTGCCTATGGCTACACCTTC. J is TRBJ1-2 and V is TRBV7-9; 9 nucleotides align to TRBD1. Germline CDR1 and CDR2: SEHNR and FQNEAQ (reference sequence). Trimming removed 4 bases from V and 4 bases from J; junction bases left unmatched: 13. The CDR3 runs to 17 residues.